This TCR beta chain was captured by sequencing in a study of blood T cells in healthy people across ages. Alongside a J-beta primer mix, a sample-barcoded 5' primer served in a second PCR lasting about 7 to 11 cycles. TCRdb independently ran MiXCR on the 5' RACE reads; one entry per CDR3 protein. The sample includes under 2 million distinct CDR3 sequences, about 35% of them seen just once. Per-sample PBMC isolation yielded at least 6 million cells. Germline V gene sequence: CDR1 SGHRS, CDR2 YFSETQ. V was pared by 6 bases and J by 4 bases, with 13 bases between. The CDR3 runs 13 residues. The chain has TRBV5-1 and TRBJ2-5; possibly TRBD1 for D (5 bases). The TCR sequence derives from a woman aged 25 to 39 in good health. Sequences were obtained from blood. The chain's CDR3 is CASKLWGRETQYF. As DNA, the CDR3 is TGCGCCAGCAAACTCTGGGGCCGAGAGACCCAGTACTTC.